This TCR beta chain was sequenced in a study of blood T cell repertoires in COVID-19. At the level of the study: There were acute and convalescent COVID-19 samples, and they came from the United States, Italy and Spain.

All enrollees were roughly 18 to 95 years old and from some 24 US areas. Donors in Cohort 3 counted as recovered after two negative PCRs, clearance, or symptom resolution. The ends were cut back, 8 bases at V and 10 bases at J, with 9 bases in the middle. There are 10 residues in the CDR3. Germline-derived CDR1 and CDR2 are SNHLY and FYNNEI. Under the authors' procedure: The assay estimated nucleated cells by amplifying reference gene primers. Clones were read by immunoSEQ multiplex PCR, and TCRdb kept only the in-frame ones, dropping some. V, J and clone size are those of that table, while D and trimming were read from the DNA. The sample holds 110,000 to 150,000 clones, around 87% seen once.

The origin of this receptor is a man between 60 and 75 years old who had recovered from COVID-19. The V call is TRBV2, the J call TRBJ1-5; tentatively, D is TRBD1 (6 bases). The sample consisted of PBMCs or T cells enriched from blood (not recorded which). The CDR3 sequence is CASGGEPQHF. DNA for the CDR3: TGTGCCAGCGGGGGCGAACCCCAGCATTTT.